The source of this T cell receptor (beta chain) is a study of blood T cell repertoires in COVID-19. Measured with immunoSEQ multiplex PCR; TCRdb has only the in-frame clones, and not every one. The sample has 180,000 or so clones, around 80% seen once. Source material: PBMCs or T cells enriched from blood (not recorded which). The sequence was obtained from a woman in her forties or fifties in a cohort exposed to, infected with or recovered from COVID-19 (not recorded which).

The CDR3 coding sequence is TGTGCCAGCAGCTTGGCGGCTACTTACAATGAGCAGTTCTTC. Translated, it gives CASSLAATYNEQFF. The gene calls are TRBV11-1 and TRBJ2-1; D is unclear. Trimming took 3 bases from V and 4 from J, leaving 10 bases between them. Germline CDR1 is SGHAT and CDR2 is FQDESV (reference sequence). The CDR3 runs to 14 residues.